This TCR beta chain was recorded in a study of CD8 T cells in ankylosing spondylitis. This clonotype was seen at least ten times. What it binds is not known. Study-level findings and limits: Before this, some motif variants had been reported in reactive arthritis synovial fluid and blood. Disease-linked clones bore a CD8+ phenotype, appearing relatively rarely in peripheral blood. Apparently characteristic of ankylosing spondylitis blood was a TCR beta motif (fewer than 10 highly homologous variants). From matched ankylosing spondylitis synovial fluid, disease-linked clones were reportedly recovered at significantly enriched levels.

The CDR3 extends over 13 amino acids. The germline CDR1 and CDR2 sequences are SQVTM and ANQGSEA. Trimming took off 4 bases at V and 2 bases at J, with 10 bases between the two ends. Quantitative 5'-RACE was performed with molecular barcodes, and it yielded the TCR beta libraries. MiXCR was run by TCRdb on the 5' RACE reads, yielding one entry per CDR3 protein. The sample contains a few hundred thousand distinct CDR3 sequences, approximately 7.4% of which appear only once. The V gene is TRBV29-1, the J gene TRBJ2-3, with D tentatively TRBD1 (5 bases). This sequence was found in a male donor with ankylosing spondylitis. The sample comprised blood, either unsorted or a sorted T cell fraction (not recorded which). CDR3 coding DNA: TGCAGCGTTGTGGACATCAACACAGATACGCAGTATTTT. Translation gives CSVVDINTDTQYF.